The 6 T cell receptor beta chains reported below all come from one sample, sequenced in a study of early T cells in non-severe SARS-CoV-2 infection. In TCRdb, the 5' RACE reads were re-called with MiXCR into one record per CDR3 protein. The sample carries around 92,000 distinct CDR3 sequences, 9.5% to 11% recorded once. The sequencing sample was made of whole blood. These receptors came from an adult who was a healthcare worker with PCR-confirmed SARS-CoV-2 infection or an uninfected control (not recorded which).

This clonotype was found many times. The rearrangement joins TRBV10-3 to TRBJ2-3; D may be TRBD1 (5 bases). Germline assignment: CDR1 ENHRY and CDR2 SYGVKD. With 7 bases removed from V and 0 bases from J, the gap between germline ends came to 11 bases. The CDR3 loop spans 14 amino acids. The CDR3: CAIKTQASTDTQYF. As DNA, the CDR3 is TGTGCCATCAAAACACAGGCTAGCACAGATACGCAGTATTTT.

This clonotype was seen ten or more times. The V gene is TRBV6-6, the J gene TRBJ1-1; 8 bases line up with TRBD1. The CDR3 covers 15 residues. The J segment lost 4 bases and the V segment lost 6 bases, leaving 10 bases of the junction unmatched. Germline loops: CDR1 MNHNY, CDR2 SVGAGI (reference sequence). CDR3 nucleotide sequence: TGTGCCAGCAGCCAGGCGGACAGGGAGGGCACTGAAGCTTTCTTT. Amino acid sequence: CASSQADREGTEAFF.

The genes are TRBV28 and TRBJ1-2; TRBD1 matches 7 bases. V shed 6 bases and J 2 bases; nucleotides not matched to a gene: 9. Germline CDR1 MDHEN, CDR2 SYDVKM. The CDR3 is made up of 15 amino acids. The CDR3 spells CASRKYRGLNYGYTF. The CDR3 DNA sequence: TGTGCCAGCAGAAAGTACAGGGGACTAAACTATGGCTACACCTTC.

The table lists this clonotype with many counts. This chain joins TRBV5-1 and TRBJ1-1; D gene uncertain. The V gene lost 2 bases and the J gene lost 5 bases, with 13 bases spanning the gap. The V gene's germline CDR1 is SGHRS and CDR2 YFSETQ. The CDR3 is 14 residues long. This CDR3 reads CASSLLHEVTEAFF. The DNA for the CDR3 is TGCGCCAGCAGCTTATTACATGAAGTTACTGAAGCTTTCTTT. Filled out from reference TRBV5-1 and TRBJ1-1, the complete variable domain reads KAGVTQTPRYLIKTRGQQVTLSCSPISGHRSVSWYQQTPGQGLQFLFEYFSETQRNKGNFPGRFSGRQFSNSRSEMNVSTLELGDSALYLCASSLLHEVTEAFFGQGTRLTVV.

The rearrangement links TRBV6-5 to TRBJ1-2; maybe TRBD1 (6 bases). The CDR3 sequence is 11 residues long. With 7 bases removed from V and 4 bases from J, the gap between germline ends came to 7 bases. Germline lookup yields CDR1 MNHEY and CDR2 SVGAGI. The CDR3, as DNA: TGTGCCAGCATAGGGGGCTATGGCTACACCTTC. Amino acid sequence: CASIGGYGYTF.

This clonotype was counted ten times or more. Here the CDR3 DNA reads TGTGCCAGCAGCTTCGTGACCGGGACAGGGGCAAGAAATGAGCAGTTCTTC. Its protein is CASSFVTGTGARNEQFF. The V and J genes are TRBV7-9 and TRBJ2-1; 10 nucleotides align to TRBD1. The CDR3 length is 17 residues. Germline CDR1 reads SEHNR; CDR2 reads FQNEAQ (reference sequence). V was pared by 3 bases and J by 7 bases, with 12 bases of the junction left unmatched.